A single sample is the source of the 4 T cell receptor beta chains below, sequenced in a study of shared clonotypes between healthy human individuals. Selected positively for CCR7 and CD45RO-negative, naive CD8 cells excluded terminally differentiated effector memory CD45RA+ cells. Method: immunoSEQ multiplex PCR; TCRdb's copy keeps in-frame clones and lacks some. The sample yields roughly 1,800,000 clones, about 95% seen once. The sample comprised naive CD8+ T cells sorted from blood. All receptors derive from a man aged 18 to 30 in good health.

V is TRBV27 and J is TRBJ2-7; TRBD2 matches 7 bases. Germline V CDR1 and CDR2: MNHEY, SMNVEV (reference sequence). This CDR3 region has 13 residues. The V gene end was trimmed by 5 bases and the J gene end by 3 bases; junction bases not matched to a gene: 4. CDR3: CASSVGGSYEQYF. In DNA, the CDR3 is TGTGCCAGCAGTGTGGGGGGGAGCTACGAGCAGTACTTC.

The rearrangement uses TRBV5-6 and TRBJ2-7, with D perhaps matching TRBD1 (5 bases). The V and J ends lost 3 bases and 4 bases respectively, with 11 bases between them. The CDR3 loop spans 13 amino acids. Germline-derived CDR1 and CDR2 are SGHDT and YYEEEE. In DNA form, the CDR3 reads TGTGCCAGCAGCTACGGACATTCGTACGAGCAGTACTTC. Amino acids: CASSYGHSYEQYF.

The V and J genes are TRBV12-2 and TRBJ2-6; TRBD1, the table's D call, lacks a check against the DNA. TRBV12-2 is deemed a pseudogene. The CDR3 runs to 16 residues. CDR3 nucleotide sequence: TGTGCAAGTCGCTCAGGCGACAGGGGAAGGTCCAACGTCCTGACTTTC. Its translation is CASRSGDRGRSNVLTF.

The J gene is TRBJ2-1, the V gene TRBV9, with TRBD2 matching 12 bases. CDR3 size: 16 residues. Germline V lookup: CDR1 SGDLS, CDR2 YYNGEE. V lost 6 bases to trimming and J lost 0 bases; unmatched junction nucleotides: 4. CDR3 in amino acids: CASTLAGGSSYNEQFF. The CDR3 nucleotides read TGTGCCAGCACCCTAGCGGGAGGGTCCTCCTACAATGAGCAGTTCTTC.